This paragraph covers one TCR beta chain sequence. This specimen belongs to a study of blood T cell repertoires in COVID-19. Looking at the study overall: There were acute and convalescent COVID-19 samples, and they came from the United States, Italy and Spain. T cells, B-cell-depleted T cells, or PBMCs supplied cDNA or gDNA.

Original analysis: Estimation of nucleated cell counts was performed using reference gene primer amplification. Method: immunoSEQ multiplex PCR; TCRdb's copy keeps in-frame clones and lacks some. For V, J and clone size, that table is used; D and trimming come from the DNA. Of a few hundred thousand clones in the sample, less than 90% were seen once. The CDR3 is 14 residues long. Germline CDR1 is LGHNA and CDR2 is YNFKEQ. The ends were cut back, 1 base at V and 6 bases at J, with 12 bases in the middle. The sample consisted of peripheral blood. The chain recombines TRBV4-2 with TRBJ1-2; D gene unclear. This clonotype originated in a woman at least 80 years old with active or convalescent COVID-19. CDR3 sequence: CASSQVSHRDGYTF. CDR3 sequence (DNA): TGTGCCAGCAGCCAAGTCAGTCATCGGGATGGCTACACCTTC.